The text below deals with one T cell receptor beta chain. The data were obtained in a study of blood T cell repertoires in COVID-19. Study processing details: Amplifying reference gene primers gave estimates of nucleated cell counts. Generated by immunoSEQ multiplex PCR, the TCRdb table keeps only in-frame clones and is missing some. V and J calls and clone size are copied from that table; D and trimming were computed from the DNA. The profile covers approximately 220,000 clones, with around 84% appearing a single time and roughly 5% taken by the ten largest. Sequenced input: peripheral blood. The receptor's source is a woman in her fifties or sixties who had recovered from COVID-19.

The CDR3 is CASSVGVQGTNEQFF. The CDR3 nucleotides are TGTGCCAGCAGCGTAGGAGTCCAGGGAACTAATGAGCAGTTCTTC. This chain joins TRBV9 and TRBJ2-1, with D possibly matching TRBD1 (5 bases). V was shortened by 0 bases and J by 7 bases, with 14 bases between the two germline ends. The CDR3 is 15 amino acids. The germline V gene has CDR1 SGDLS and CDR2 YYNGEE.